The entry that follows covers one T cell receptor beta chain sequence. Researchers ran the PCR with 60 Vbeta and 13 Jbeta primers. Some clones are missing from TCRdb's copy, which holds only in-frame ones; the method was immunoSEQ multiplex PCR. The table shows 150,000 to 170,000 clones, with around 72% occurring only once. This specimen belongs to a study of cytomegalovirus exposure and HLA in healthy donors. The CDR3 spans 16 residues. Germline V lookup: CDR1 MNHEY, CDR2 SMNVEV (reference sequence). V was trimmed by 7 bases and J by 0 bases, leaving 16 bases between them. The chain is built from TRBV27 and TRBJ2-1; tentatively, D is TRBD2 (5 bases). The TCR originated in a man younger than 30 in good health and CMV-seronegative. Sequenced input: PBMCs. CDR3 loop: CASTEGGPSSYNEQFF. As DNA, the CDR3 is TGTGCCAGCACTGAAGGAGGACCGAGCTCCTACAATGAGCAGTTCTTC.